This T cell receptor beta chain derives from a study of blood T cells in healthy people across ages. Study-level results: TCR beta diversity per million T cells fell roughly linearly with age. Because sorting was not performed, PBMCs prevented conclusive naive versus antigen-experienced comparison. A greater number of naive CD4+ cells and higher diversity distinguished long-lived donors from aged donors.

Researchers report isolating at least 6.5 million PBMCs per sample. At least ten counts were recorded for this clonotype. Its target is not known. There are 19 residues in the CDR3. Trimming at V came to 1 base and at J to 0 bases, leaving 10 bases not matched to a gene. Per germline, CDR1 SGHAT and CDR2 FQNNGV. Alongside a J-beta primer mix, a sample-barcoded 5' primer served in a second PCR lasting about 7 to 12 cycles. TCRdb analysed the 5' RACE reads with MiXCR anew, one entry per CDR3 protein. This table holds approximately 680,000 distinct CDR3 sequences, about a third found once. This rearrangement joins TRBV11-2 to TRBJ2-1; 9 positions agree with TRBD2. Source material: blood. The clonotype originates from a woman of 80 years or more in good health. Here the CDR3 reads CASSLASGAGLSSYNEQFF. DNA of the CDR3: TGTGCCAGCAGCTTAGCTAGCGGGGCGGGATTAAGCTCCTACAATGAGCAGTTCTTC. The variable domain in full, with the rest retrieved from reference TRBV11-2 and TRBJ2-1, is EAGVAQSPRYKIIEKRQSVAFWCNPISGHATLYWYQQILGQGPKLLIQFQNNGVVDDSQLPKDRFSAERLKGVDSTLKIQPAKLEDSAVYLCASSLASGAGLSSYNEQFFGPGTRLTVL.